Each of the 27 T cell receptor gamma chains below was sequenced from the same sample in a study of Vγ9Vδ2 T cells in congenital toxoplasmosis. A single-tube template-switch cDNA reaction was primed with TRGC- and TRDC-specific primers. The TRGC primer design covered both constant genes, TRGC1 and TRGC2. TCRdb reanalysed the reads via CATT. This table has about 170 gamma-chain clones, about 4.3% appearing once. The sample consisted of gamma-delta T cells from blood. The receptors were gathered from a child under 10 years old born to a mother with Toxoplasma gondii infection during pregnancy, either congenitally infected or uninfected (not recorded which).

Concerning this clone: This may be a read error: a much more frequent sequence differs by one nucleotide. V gene TRGV10 combines with J gene TRGJP1. TRGV10 carries the ORF label, with uncertain function. The CDR3 length is 12 residues. The CDR3 reads CAAWDTGWFNIF. In DNA, the CDR3 is TGTGCTGCGTGGGACACTGGTTGGTTCAATATATTT.

As to this clone: TCRdb attributes to this sequence the protein of a much larger clone, which differs from the DNA translation at residue 9; a read error is likely, and the protein displayed is translated from the DNA. The V gene is TRGV9, the J gene TRGJP. CDR1 and CDR2 from the germline V gene are GITISATS and ISYDGTV (reference sequence). The CDR3 runs to 15 residues. CDR3 nucleotide sequence: TGTGCCTTGTGGGAGCAAGAGTTGTGCAAAAAAATCAAGGTATTT. Protein sequence: CALWEQELCKKIKVF.

Concerning this clone: With a far larger clone one base away, a read error is the likely cause. The V and J genes are TRGV10 and TRGJ1 or TRGJ2. TRGV10 is recorded as an ORF, its role being uncertain. The CDR3 contains 10 residues. Trimming cost V 13 bases and J 3 bases; bases outside gene matches: 4. The CDR3 here is CAEFYYKKLF. The CDR3 nucleotides read TGTGCTGAGTTTTATTATAAGAAACTCTTT.

This clone was seen a few times. The protein TCRdb lists belongs to a much larger clone and differs from this DNA's translation at residue 4, which points to a read error; the protein shown is made from the DNA. The gene calls are TRGV10 and TRGJP1. TRGV10 is an ORF, with its function uncertain. The CDR3 is 14 amino acids. J was trimmed by 0 bases and V by 11 bases; bases with no gene match: 7. The CDR3 sequence is CAAGDYTTGWFKIF. For the CDR3, the DNA is TGTGCTGCGGGGGATTATACCACTGGTTGGTTCAAGATATTT.

Sample share makes this clone medium-sized. The V gene is TRGV3, the J gene TRGJ1 or TRGJ2. CDR3 length: 17 residues. From germline, CDR1 is VTNTFY and CDR2 YDVSTARD (reference sequence). With V trimmed by 0 bases and J by 0 bases, 11 bases remained unmatched. CDR3 DNA: TGTGCCACCTGGGACAGGCCCTTGAGACCGAATTATTATAAGAAACTCTTT. This codes for CATWDRPLRPNYYKKLF.

Sample share makes this clone medium-sized. This chain links TRGV4 with TRGJ1 or TRGJ2. There are 11 residues in the CDR3. Germline V lookup: CDR1 EGSTGY, CDR2 YDSYTSSV. V gave up 2 bases and J gave up 5 bases; unmatched junction bases: 0. CDR3 nucleotide sequence: TGTGCCACCTGGGATGATTATAAGAAACTCTTT. Amino acids: CATWDDYKKLF.

Details on this clone: For this DNA, TCRdb reports the protein of a much larger clone, which diverges at residue 14, most likely from a read error; the protein presented here is translated directly from the DNA. The genes are TRGV9 and TRGJP. Germline CDR1 and CDR2: GITISATS and ISYDGTV (reference sequence). CDR3 length: 16 amino acids. The CDR3: CALWEVQELGKKIQVF. CDR3 coding DNA: TGTGCCTTGTGGGAGGTGCAAGAGTTGGGCAAAAAAATCCAGGTATTT.

For this clone: TCRdb pairs this DNA with a much larger clone's protein that differs at residue 10, likely a read error; the protein shown was translated from the DNA. This chain links TRGV10 with TRGJP1. TRGV10 falls under the ORF class, with uncertain function. The CDR3 loop spans 15 amino acids. The CDR3 DNA is TGTGCTGCGTGGGATTATCGAGCCACTTGTTGGTTCAAGATATTT. Encoded protein: CAAWDYRATCWFKIF.

Note on this clone: The mismatch at residue 11 between this DNA's translation and the TCRdb protein of a much larger clone likely reflects a read error; the protein shown is translated from the DNA. The gene calls are TRGV8 and TRGJP1. The CDR3 length is 13 residues. Germline V CDR1 and CDR2: VENAVY, YDSYNSRV. The chain's CDR3 is CATWDTTGWFTIF. The CDR3 nucleotides read TGTGCCACCTGGGATACCACTGGTTGGTTCACGATATTT.

Comments on this clone: The protein held in TCRdb is that of a much larger clone and does not match this DNA's translation at residue 10, likely because of a read error; the protein shown is translated from the DNA. The chain uses TRGV9 and TRGJP. Germline values: CDR1 GITISATS, CDR2 ISYDGTV (reference sequence). The CDR3 has 16 amino acids. The CDR3 DNA is TGTGCCTTGTGGGAGGTGCAAGAGTTGAGCAAAAAAATCAAGGTATTT. It codes for CALWEVQELSKKIKVF.

Worth noting for this clone: TCRdb's entry gives the protein of a much larger clone, which mismatches this DNA's translation at residue 3, likely from a read error; the protein reported here is translated from the DNA. The J gene is TRGJP, the V gene TRGV9. Per germline, CDR1 GITISATS and CDR2 ISYDGTV (reference sequence). The CDR3 consists of 16 residues. The CDR3 reads CAMWEPQELGKKIKVF. As DNA, the CDR3 is TGTGCCATGTGGGAGCCCCAAGAGTTGGGCAAAAAAATCAAGGTATTT.

Relative to its sample, this clone is hyperexpanded (1% or more). This sequence joins TRGV9 and TRGJP. Germline CDR1 is GITISATS and CDR2 is ISYDGTV (reference sequence). This CDR3 has 17 residues. J lost 9 bases, V lost 0 bases, and 8 bases had no gene match. CDR3 in DNA: TGTGCCTTGTGGGAGGTGCGTGGTGGGTTGGGCAAAAAAATCAAGGTATTT. It translates to CALWEVRGGLGKKIKVF.

As for this clone: For this DNA, TCRdb reports the protein of a much larger clone, which diverges at residue 4, most likely from a read error; the protein presented here is translated directly from the DNA. This chain uses TRGV9 with TRGJP. Germline V CDR1 and CDR2: GITISATS, ISYDGTV (reference sequence). This CDR3 is built from 16 residues. In DNA form, the CDR3 reads TGTGCCTTGGGGGAGGTGCGGGAGTTGGGCAAAAAAATCAAGGTATTT. Protein sequence: CALGEVRELGKKIKVF.

This clone has just a few counts. The TCRdb protein comes from a much larger clone and disagrees with this DNA's translation at residue 4, likely due to a read error; the protein given here is derived from the DNA. The chain uses TRGV10 and TRGJP1. TRGV10 is sorted into the ORF group, with uncertain function. The CDR3 covers 15 residues. V gave up 9 bases and J gave up 3 bases; unmatched junction bases: 11. The CDR3 here is CAACDYRATGWFKIF. In DNA, the CDR3 is TGTGCTGCGTGTGATTATCGAGCCACTGGTTGGTTCAAGATATTT.

This clone counts as medium-sized. A far larger clone is one nucleotide away, so this likely arose from a read error. The V and J genes are TRGV9 and TRGJP. CDR1 is GITISATS, CDR2 ISYDGTV, per germline (reference sequence). CDR3 length: 15 residues. The CDR3 sequence is CAVWEVELGKKIKVF. For the CDR3, the DNA is TGTGCCGTGTGGGAGGTAGAGTTGGGCAAAAAAATCAAGGTATTT.

This clone was seen a handful of times. TCRdb lists the protein of a much larger clone for this DNA, which differs at residue 10, so this is likely a read error; the protein given here is translated from the DNA itself. This chain links TRGV9 with TRGJP. This CDR3 region has 16 residues. Germline V lookup: CDR1 GITISATS, CDR2 ISYDGTV (reference sequence). The DNA of the CDR3 is TGTGCCTTGTGGGAGGTGCAAGAGTTGGACAAAAAAATCAAGGTATTT. This gives the protein CALWEVQELDKKIKVF.

This clone showed up just a few times. For this DNA, TCRdb reports the protein of a much larger clone, which diverges at residue 6, most likely from a read error; the protein presented here is translated directly from the DNA. The chain links TRGV9 to TRGJP. After removal of 3 bases from V and 6 bases from J, the junction contained 5 bases not matched to a gene. From germline, CDR1 is GITISATS and CDR2 ISYDGTV (reference sequence). The CDR3 is 16 residues long. The CDR3 is CALWELTELGKKIKVF. The CDR3 DNA reads as TGTGCCTTGTGGGAGTTAACAGAGTTGGGCAAAAAAATCAAGGTATTT.

Remarks on this clone: TCRdb's protein for this DNA is that of a much larger clone and differs from the translation at residue 4, likely a read error; the protein shown is the DNA translation. The chain couples TRGV10 to TRGJ1 or TRGJ2. TRGV10 falls under the ORF class, with uncertain function. The junction had 11 bases not matched to a gene; V was cut back by 11 bases and J by 3 bases. The CDR3 is made up of 13 amino acids. The DNA for the CDR3 is TGTGCTGCGGGGGATTATATTTATTATAAGAAACTCTTT. Translated, it gives CAAGDYIYYKKLF.

This clone was seen more than once but under ten times. A far more abundant clone sits one base away, making this likely a read error. The same CDR3 is also encoded by other DNA sequences in this sample. The chain links TRGV9 to TRGJP. This CDR3 comprises 16 residues. Germline CDR1 and CDR2: GITISATS and ISYDGTV (reference sequence). The CDR3: CALWEVQELGKKIKVF. For the CDR3, the DNA is TGTGCCTTGTGGGAGGTGCAAGAGTTGGGAAAAAAAATCAAGGTATTT.

This clone has just a few counts. The mismatch at residue 10 between this DNA's translation and the TCRdb protein of a much larger clone likely reflects a read error; the protein shown is translated from the DNA. The chain couples TRGV2 to TRGJP1. The CDR3 spans 15 residues. The germline CDR1 and CDR2 sequences are EGSNGY and YDSYNSKV. The CDR3 here is CATWDGLTTCWFKIF. The CDR3 nucleotides read TGTGCCACCTGGGACGGGCTTACCACTTGTTGGTTCAAGATATTT.

This clone turned up a few times. A read error likely explains why the TCRdb protein, taken from a much larger clone, differs from this DNA's translation at residue 3; the protein shown is translated from the DNA. The genes are TRGV9 and TRGJP. The CDR3 runs to 15 residues. From germline, CDR1 is GITISATS and CDR2 ISYDGTV (reference sequence). The CDR3 sequence is CAVWEQELGKKIKVF. The CDR3 DNA follows: TGTGCCGTGTGGGAGCAAGAGTTGGGCAAAAAAATCAAGGTATTT.

Comment on this clone: The amino acid sequence in TCRdb belongs to a much larger clone and departs from this DNA's translation at residue 8, likely a sequencing read error; the sequence shown is translated from the DNA. The chain employs TRGV10 and TRGJP1. TRGV10 is designated an ORF whose function remains uncertain. The CDR3 is made up of 13 amino acids. CDR3 sequence: CAALYTTCWFKIF. The CDR3 DNA follows: TGTGCTGCGTTATATACCACTTGTTGGTTCAAGATATTT.

This clone came up a few times. This DNA translates differently at residue 4 from the TCRdb protein, which is that of a much larger clone; a read error is likely, and the protein shown is the DNA's own translation. The chain joins TRGV10 to TRGJ1 or TRGJ2. TRGV10 is sorted into the ORF group, with uncertain function. CDR3 length equals 13 residues. V trimming: 9 bases; J trimming: 3 bases; junction bases outside the gene matches: 9. Here the CDR3 reads CAACDYIYYKKLF. The CDR3 nucleotides are TGTGCTGCGTGTGATTATATTTATTATAAGAAACTCTTT.

Comment on this clone: This sequence is one base from a far larger clone and is likely a read error. The chain uses TRGV9 and TRGJP. Trimming at V came to 0 bases and at J to 9 bases, leaving 8 bases not matched to a gene. CDR3 size: 17 residues. Germline V gives CDR1 GITISATS, CDR2 ISYDGTV (reference sequence). This CDR3 reads CALWEVRGVLGKKIKVF. The CDR3 region has the DNA TGTGCCTTGTGGGAGGTGCGTGGTGTGTTGGGCAAAAAAATCAAGGTATTT.

As concerns this clone: The mismatch at residue 4 between this DNA's translation and the TCRdb protein of a much larger clone likely reflects a read error; the protein shown is translated from the DNA. The chain uses TRGV9 and TRGJ1 or TRGJ2. Germline V gene data show CDR1 as GITISATS and CDR2 as ISYDGTV (reference sequence). The CDR3 has 11 amino acids. In nucleotides, the CDR3 is TGTGCCTTGTTGGAGGTGCATAAGAAACTCTTT. This encodes CALLEVHKKLF.

Regarding this clone: A far larger clone is one nucleotide away, so this likely arose from a read error. The V gene is TRGV10, the J gene TRGJP1. TRGV10 is an ORF for which the function is uncertain. This CDR3 has 14 amino acids. CDR3 residues: CAAWDYTTGWLKIF. CDR3 in DNA: TGTGCTGCGTGGGATTATACCACTGGTTGGTTAAAGATATTT.

This clone turned up a few times. TCRdb records a much larger clone's protein for this DNA, with a difference at residue 4 that likely arises from a read error; the protein given is the translation of the DNA. The chain links TRGV10 to TRGJP1. TRGV10 is assigned to the ORF class and has an uncertain function. The V gene end was trimmed by 9 bases and the J gene end by 1 base; junction bases not matched to a gene: 6. CDR3 length equals 14 residues. The CDR3 sequence is CAACEITTGWFKIF. CDR3 in DNA: TGTGCTGCGTGTGAGATTACCACTGGTTGGTTCAAGATATTT.